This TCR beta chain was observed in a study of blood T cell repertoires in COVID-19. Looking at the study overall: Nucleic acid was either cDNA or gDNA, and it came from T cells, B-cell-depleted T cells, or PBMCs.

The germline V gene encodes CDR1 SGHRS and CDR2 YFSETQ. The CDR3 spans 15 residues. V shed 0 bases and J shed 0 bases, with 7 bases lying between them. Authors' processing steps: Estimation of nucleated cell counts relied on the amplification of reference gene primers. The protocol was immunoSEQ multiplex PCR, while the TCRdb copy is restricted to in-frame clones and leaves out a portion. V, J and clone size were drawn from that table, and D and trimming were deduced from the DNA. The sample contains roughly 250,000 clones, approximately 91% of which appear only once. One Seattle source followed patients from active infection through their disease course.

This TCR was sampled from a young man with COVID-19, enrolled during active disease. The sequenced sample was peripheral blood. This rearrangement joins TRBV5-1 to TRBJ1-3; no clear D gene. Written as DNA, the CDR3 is TGCGCCAGCAGCTTGGAACAGATCTCTGGAAACACCATATATTTT. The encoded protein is CASSLEQISGNTIYF.